Here is one TCR beta chain with its context. TCRdb keeps only in-frame clones here, not all; method: immunoSEQ multiplex PCR. The sample has about 83,000 clones; more than 85% are singletons. These data are taken from a study of blood T cell repertoires in COVID-19. Looking at the study overall: Whether acute or convalescent, the COVID-19 samples came from the United States, Italy and Spain.

The CDR3 loop spans 13 amino acids. Looked up from germline, CDR1 is SEHNR and CDR2 is FQNEAQ (reference sequence). Losses at the gene ends were 8 bases for V and 4 bases for J; bases not matched to a gene: 6. Sequenced sample: peripheral blood. The chain has TRBV7-9 and TRBJ1-2; 8 nucleotides line up with TRBD1. This clonotype was obtained from an elderly man with active or convalescent COVID-19. The CDR3 protein is CASDQGAGYGYTF. The DNA of the CDR3 is TGTGCCAGCGACCAGGGGGCGGGCTATGGCTACACCTTC.